The rows below give T cell receptor beta chains drawn from one sample of a study of T cells in Graves' hyperthyroidism and ophthalmopathy. TCRdb fed the multiplex PCR reads into MiXCR, producing one record per CDR3 protein. The repertoire has around 800,000 distinct CDR3 sequences, roughly 40% of them found once; the top ten carry 8.9%. The source material was blood. All receptors come from a man aged 18 to 30 with Graves' hyperthyroidism. Both conserved end residues are part of each CDR3. D genes are given only for firm matches. Expanded clones get a size class; other rows say once, few or many, or leave the size out.

TGTGCCAGCAGCCATAGATACAGGGATTCTTTATATGGCTACACCTTC	CASSHRYRDSLYGYTF	-	-	TRBV7-9	TRBJ1-2
TGTGCCAGCAGCCTCCCGGGCAGCTCTGGAAACACCATATATTTT	CASSLPGSSGNTIYF	-	many	TRBV7-6	TRBJ1-3
TGTGCCACCAGGGACAGGGAGGGCGTTCAGCCCCAGCATTTT	CATRDREGVQPQHF	TRBD1	many	TRBV24-1	TRBJ1-5
TGTGCCAGCAGTCCTGACACGACCCAAGAGACCCAGTACTTC	CASSPDTTQETQYF	-	-	TRBV7-9	TRBJ2-5
TGCAGTGCTAGAGATAGACGGGTAAATGCAGAGACCCAGTACTTC	CSARDRRVNAETQYF	-	few	TRBV20-1	TRBJ2-5
TGCAGTGCCAGCGCGACGGGGCACGGCTACACCTTC	CSASATGHGYTF	-	-	TRBV20-1	TRBJ1-2
TGTGCCAGCAAGGAAACGGGAGCGGGTGGCTACACCTTC	CASKETGAGGYTF	-	many	TRBV6-2/TRBV6-3	TRBJ1-2
TGCGCCAGCAGCCCTAGCGGGGGGGGCCAAGAGACCCAGTACTTC	CASSPSGGGQETQYF	TRBD2	-	TRBV7-8	TRBJ2-5
TGTGCCAGTAGTATCCGCCTAGCGGAGCACAGCACAGATACGCAGTATTTT	CASSIRLAEHSTDTQYF	TRBD2	-	TRBV19	TRBJ2-3
TGCGCCACCCAACCCCTAGCGGGGCAAGAGACCCAGTACTTC	CATQPLAGQETQYF	TRBD2	-	TRBV10-2	TRBJ2-5
TGTGCCAGCAGAAAAGGGACAGGGAGAGAGCAGTACTTC	CASRKGTGREQYF	TRBD1	many	TRBV2	TRBJ2-7
TGTGCCAGCAATAAAGGTAGGGAACAGCCCCAGCATTTT	CASNKGREQPQHF	-	many	TRBV2	TRBJ1-5
TGCGCCAGCAGCTTGGAGGCAGGGGGCTTTCAGCCCCAGCATTTT	CASSLEAGGFQPQHF	TRBD1	-	TRBV5-1	TRBJ1-5
TGTGCCAGCAGCTTAGTCACGGGATTAATAAAGACCCAGTACTTC	CASSLVTGLIKTQYF	-	few	TRBV7-9	TRBJ2-5
TGCAGCTGGGGTGGGTCACCCCTCCACTTT	CSWGGSPLHF	-	many	TRBV20-1	TRBJ1-6
TGTGCCAGCAGCTTAGCCCCGGGACGGATTGAAGCTTTCTTT	CASSLAPGRIEAFF	-	-	TRBV11-1	TRBJ1-1
TGTGCCAGTAGTATAGCGGGACAGGGAAAAGGGTATCAGCCCCAGCATTTT	CASSIAGQGKGYQPQHF	TRBD1	-	TRBV19	TRBJ1-5
TGCGCCAGCAGCCAGACGGGTGAAAAACTGTTTTTT	CASSQTGEKLFF	-	many	TRBV4-1	TRBJ1-4
TGTGCCACCAGCAGAGATATAGGGGACACTGAAGCTTTCTTT	CATSRDIGDTEAFF	-	many	TRBV15	TRBJ1-1
TGCGCCAGCAGTGGGACTAGCGGGATTTGGGAGCAGTACTTC	CASSGTSGIWEQYF	TRBD2	-	TRBV10-1	TRBJ2-7
TGTGCCAGCAGCGATCTCAAGGGGACTAGCGGGAGAACCCCCTACGAGCAGTACTTC	CASSDLKGTSGRTPYEQYF	TRBD2	-	TRBV9	TRBJ2-7
TGTGCCAGCAGCGACTGGACAGGGGTTAAAGATGGCTACACCTTC	CASSDWTGVKDGYTF	TRBD1	few	TRBV7-9	TRBJ1-2
TGTGCCAGCAGCGTAGGACGAGCGGGGATGGGGGAGACCCAGTACTTC	CASSVGRAGMGETQYF	TRBD2	few	TRBV9	TRBJ2-5
TGCGCCAGCAGCCAAGATCACCGTTCCTACGAGCAGTACTTC	CASSQDHRSYEQYF	-	-	TRBV4-3	TRBJ2-7
TGCGCCAGCAGCCAAGACCAAGGAACGGGTGAAGCTTTCTTT	CASSQDQGTGEAFF	-	few	TRBV4-3	TRBJ1-1
TGCAGTGCTAGACGCCTCCGGGCAAAGAACACTGAAGCTTTCTTT	CSARRLRAKNTEAFF	-	few	TRBV20-1	TRBJ1-1
TGTGCCACCAGGCTAGAGCAGGGACGAGCCTATGGCTACACCTTC	CATRLEQGRAYGYTF	-	many	TRBV15	TRBJ1-2
TGTGCCAGCAGCCCCAGGACTAGCGGGGGGGGCTACGAGCAGTACTTC	CASSPRTSGGGYEQYF	TRBD2	-	TRBV7-2	TRBJ2-7
TGCGCCAGCAGTAGGGGAGATTCGGAAAAACTGTTTTTT	CASSRGDSEKLFF	-	-	TRBV5-1	TRBJ1-4
TGTGCCAGCAGCCCCGGGGTGGAGGGAGGGAACACTGAAGCTTTCTTT	CASSPGVEGGNTEAFF	-	many	TRBV7-6	TRBJ1-1
TGTGCCACCAGTGATCCTGACAGGGATCCGGCCGGGGAGCTGTTTTTT	CATSDPDRDPAGELFF	TRBD1	many	TRBV24-1	TRBJ2-2
TGCAGCGTTCCGGGACTCGTGGGGGCCAACGTCCTGACTTTC	CSVPGLVGANVLTF	-	once	TRBV29-1	TRBJ2-6
TGCAGTGCTAGAGCGTCCCTGGGGGCCAGCAATCAGCCCCAGCATTTT	CSARASLGASNQPQHF	-	few	TRBV20-1	TRBJ1-5
TGCGCCAGCAGTCCAGGACTAGCGGGGGGGACCCTTTACGAGCAGTACTTC	CASSPGLAGGTLYEQYF	TRBD2	-	TRBV29-1	TRBJ2-7
TGTGCCAGCAGCTTAGAGGGTAGCGGGGGTTACGAGCAGTGCTTC	CASSLEGSGGYEQCF	TRBD2	-	TRBV11-2	TRBJ2-7
TGCGCCAGCAGCCAAGAAGGGCTTTCCTCTGGGGCCAACGTCCTGACTTTC	CASSQEGLSSGANVLTF	-	-	TRBV4-1	TRBJ2-6
TGTGCCACCAGCAATCCGGGGGGCGCGGGGACTGAAGCTTTCTTT	CATSNPGGAGTEAFF	-	many	TRBV15	TRBJ1-1
TGTGCCAGCAGCGCCGCCCTGGCAAACGGGGAGCAGTACTTC	CASSAALANGEQYF	-	few	TRBV9	TRBJ2-7
TGTGCCAGCAGTGCCCCGGACAGCTACAATGAGCAGTTCTTC	CASSAPDSYNEQFF	-	few	TRBV2	TRBJ2-1
TGTGCCAGCAGCTTAGGGCGGAAGGGGATCTTT	CASSLGRKGIF	-	-	TRBV7-9	TRBJ1-1
TGCGCCAGCAGCTTGCTGCTAGCTGGGTCCTACGAGCAGTACTTC	CASSLLLAGSYEQYF	-	many	TRBV5-1	TRBJ2-7
TGTGCCAGCAGTATGAGGGAGGCTACCTACGAGCAGTACTTC	CASSMREATYEQYF	-	-	TRBV6-5	TRBJ2-7
TGTGCCAGCAGCCAAGGGGCAGGGGTCTGGGAAAAACTGTTTTTT	CASSQGAGVWEKLFF	-	-	TRBV4-2	TRBJ1-4
TGTGCCAGCAGTTACTCATCCCGCCGCGGGGCCAGCTCCTACGAGCAGTACTTC	CASSYSSRRGASSYEQYF	-	-	TRBV6-5	TRBJ2-7
TGCGCCAGCAGCCAAGGGACGCACCAAGAGACCCAGTACTTC	CASSQGTHQETQYF	-	few	TRBV4-1	TRBJ2-5
TGCGCCAGCAACACACAGTGGGGAGAGGGTGGCTACACCTTC	CASNTQWGEGGYTF	-	-	TRBV4-1	TRBJ1-2
TGTGCCAGCAGTGAAGCCAGGGAGGGGTGGGAGACCCAGTACTTC	CASSEAREGWETQYF	TRBD2	many	TRBV2	TRBJ2-5
TGTGCCAGCGGGCCAGGGGGTCAGCCCCAGCATTTT	CASGPGGQPQHF	TRBD1	many	TRBV6-5	TRBJ1-5
TGTGCCAGCAGCGCCGGGACAGGGGTTATTGACACCATATATTTT	CASSAGTGVIDTIYF	TRBD1	-	TRBV9	TRBJ1-3
TGTGCCAGCAGCTTAGGCAGGAATCAGCCCCAGTACTTC	CASSLGRNQPQYF	-	-	TRBV7-2	TRBJ2-5
TGCGCCAGCAGCCAAGAAAGGGCAGCTTATCAGCCCCAGCATTTT	CASSQERAAYQPQHF	-	-	TRBV4-3	TRBJ1-5
TGTGCCATCAGTGAGGGGGACGAGACCCAGTACTTC	CAISEGDETQYF	-	-	TRBV10-3	TRBJ2-5
TGTGCCAGCAGCCCGGACACCACTGGGGCCAACGTCCTGACTTTC	CASSPDTTGANVLTF	-	-	TRBV6-5	TRBJ2-6
TGCAGCGTTGAAATGGTGAGGGCTGAAGCTTTCTTT	CSVEMVRAEAFF	-	many	TRBV29-1	TRBJ1-1
TGCAGCGTGGATGCGACAGGGGGGCCGGCTGAAGCTTTCTTT	CSVDATGGPAEAFF	TRBD1	-	TRBV29-1	TRBJ1-1
TGTGCCAGCAGTCCACAATGGGACAGGGTGGGGGAGCAGTACTTC	CASSPQWDRVGEQYF	TRBD1	-	TRBV12-3/TRBV12-4	TRBJ2-7